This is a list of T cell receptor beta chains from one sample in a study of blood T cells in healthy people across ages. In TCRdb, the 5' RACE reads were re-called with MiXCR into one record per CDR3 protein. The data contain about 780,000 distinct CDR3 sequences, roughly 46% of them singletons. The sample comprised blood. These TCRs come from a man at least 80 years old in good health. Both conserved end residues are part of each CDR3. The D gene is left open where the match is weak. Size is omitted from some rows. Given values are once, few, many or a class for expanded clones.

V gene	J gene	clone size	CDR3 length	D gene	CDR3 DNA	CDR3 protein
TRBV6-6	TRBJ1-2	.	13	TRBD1	TGTGCCGCAGGAAGGGGGCGCGACTATGGCTACACCTTC	CAAGRGRDYGYTF
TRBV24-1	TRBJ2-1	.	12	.	.	CVTSVPGGEQFF
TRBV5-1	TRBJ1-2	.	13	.	TGCGCCAGCAGCTTGGGTCAGGGGTGTGGCTACACCTTC	CASSLGQGCGYTF
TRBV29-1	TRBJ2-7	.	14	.	TGCAGCGTTACAGGGATGCCGAATTACTACGAGCAGTACTTC	CSVTGMPNYYEQYF
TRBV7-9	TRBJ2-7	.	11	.	TGTGCCGGTGGGAAACGGAGCGAGCAGTACTTC	CAGGKRSEQYF
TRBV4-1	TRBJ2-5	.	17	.	TGCGCCAGCAGCCAAGATCTCCGGGCAGGGAGGAAAGAGACCCAGTACTTC	CASSQDLRAGRKETQYF
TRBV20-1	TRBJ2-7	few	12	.	TGCAGTGCTACACAGAGCTCCTACGAGCAGTACTTC	CSATQSSYEQYF
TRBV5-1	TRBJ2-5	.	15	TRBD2	TGCGCCAGCAGCTTGGTAGCGGGAGGGGAAGAGACCCAGTACTTC	CASSLVAGGEETQYF
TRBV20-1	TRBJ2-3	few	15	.	TGCAGTGCTAAACCTTCAGGACCTGGCACAGATACGCAGTATTTT	CSAKPSGPGTDTQYF
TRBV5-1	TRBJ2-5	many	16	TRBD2	TGCGCCAGCAGCGCCTTCGCAGCGGGAGGGCCCGTGACCCAGTACTTC	CASSAFAAGGPVTQYF
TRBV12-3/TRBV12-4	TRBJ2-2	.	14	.	TGTGCCAGCAGCCCTGGATGGGTAGACGGGGAGCTGTTTTTT	CASSPGWVDGELFF